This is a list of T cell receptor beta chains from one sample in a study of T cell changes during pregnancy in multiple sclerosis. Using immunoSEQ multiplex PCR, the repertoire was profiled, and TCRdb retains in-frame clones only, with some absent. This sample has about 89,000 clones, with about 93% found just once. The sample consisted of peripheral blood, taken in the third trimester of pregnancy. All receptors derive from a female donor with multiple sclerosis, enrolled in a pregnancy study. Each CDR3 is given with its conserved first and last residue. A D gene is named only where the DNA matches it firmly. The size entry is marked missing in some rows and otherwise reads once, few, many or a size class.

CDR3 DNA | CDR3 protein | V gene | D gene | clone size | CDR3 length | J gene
TGTGCCAGCAGCTACCGACAGGGTATCCCCTACGAGCAGTACTTC | CASSYRQGIPYEQYF | TRBV7-3 | TRBD1 | - | 15 | TRBJ2-7
TGTGCCAGCAGTTTCAATACGGCGGGAGTGTTCTTC | CASSFNTAGVFF | TRBV28 | TRBD2 | - | 12 | TRBJ2-1
TGTGCTTCCCGGGGGACAGGGGCTGGAAACACCATATATTTT | CASRGTGAGNTIYF | TRBV10-3 | TRBD1 | - | 14 | TRBJ1-3
TGTGCCAGCAGCTCATTAGCGGGAGGGCCGGGAGAGACCCAGTACTTC | CASSSLAGGPGETQYF | TRBV5-4 | TRBD2 | - | 16 | TRBJ2-5
TGTGCCAGCTCGGCCGGGACAGGGGGCGAGCAGTACTTC | CASSAGTGGEQYF | TRBV18 | TRBD1 | - | 13 | TRBJ2-7
TGTGCCAGCAGCTTGCCAGGTCAGCCCCAGCATTTT | CASSLPGQPQHF | TRBV5-4 | - | - | 12 | TRBJ1-5
TGTGCCAGCAGCCCAGGACAGGGATCTGAAAAACTGTTTTTT | CASSPGQGSEKLFF | TRBV7-9 | TRBD1 | - | 14 | TRBJ1-4
TGCGCCAGCAGTAACGGGAACACTGAAGCTTTCTTT | CASSNGNTEAFF | TRBV5-1 | - | once | 12 | TRBJ1-1
TGTGCCAGCAGTGTGCGGTCCTCCGGTCAGGGGGGTAGGGAGACCCAGTACTTC | CASSVRSSGQGGRETQYF | TRBV5-4 | - | - | 18 | TRBJ2-5
TGTGCCAGCTCACCAAACGGCGGGGGGGAAGGCGAGCAGTACTTC | CASSPNGGGEGEQYF | TRBV18 | TRBD2 | - | 15 | TRBJ2-7
TGTGCCAGCAGCCCGACTAGCGGGACGGAGACCCAGTACTTC | CASSPTSGTETQYF | TRBV5-4 | TRBD2 | - | 14 | TRBJ2-5
TGTGCCAGCAGCGCGGGGGGGACGGGATACGAGCAGTACTTC | CASSAGGTGYEQYF | TRBV2 | TRBD2 | - | 14 | TRBJ2-7
TGCGCCAGCAGCCAAGATAAGCGGGAGGGTTCATATGAGCAGTTCTTC | CASSQDKREGSYEQFF | TRBV4-1 | TRBD2 | - | 16 | TRBJ2-1
TGTGCCAGCAGACCTGAGTTTAACTATGGCTACACCTTC | CASRPEFNYGYTF | TRBV9 | - | - | 13 | TRBJ1-2
TGTGCCAGCAGCGTAACTAGCGGAGTGGGGGTCGAGCAGTACTTC | CASSVTSGVGVEQYF | TRBV7-2 | TRBD2 | - | 15 | TRBJ2-7
TGTGCCAGTAGGGGACAGGGGAACACTGAAGCTTTCTTT | CASRGQGNTEAFF | TRBV19 | TRBD1 | - | 13 | TRBJ1-1
TGTGCCAGCAGAAGGGAGGGGGGCACTGAAGCTTTCTTT | CASRREGGTEAFF | TRBV10-3 | - | - | 13 | TRBJ1-1
TGTGCCAGCAACTTAGGGGGGAACACCGGGGAGCTGTTTTTT | CASNLGGNTGELFF | TRBV2 | - | - | 14 | TRBJ2-2
TGTGCCAGCAGCTTTCACTGGGCAGGGGCCACAGATACGCAGTATTTT | CASSFHWAGATDTQYF | TRBV7-8 | - | - | 16 | TRBJ2-3
TGTGCCCAACGACAGGGAGTGGGAACTACGATGAACACTGAAGCTTTCTTT | CAQRQGVGTTMNTEAFF | TRBV30 | TRBD1 | - | 17 | TRBJ1-1
TGTGCCAGCAGCTCTGGACAGGGGGACTACGAGCAGTACTTC | CASSSGQGDYEQYF | TRBV7-7 | TRBD1 | - | 14 | TRBJ2-7
TGTGCCAGCAGTTTAAGTGGGACAGGGGGAAGGTATGGCTACACCTTC | CASSLSGTGGRYGYTF | TRBV27 | TRBD1 | - | 16 | TRBJ1-2
TGTGCCAGTAGTATTCTGCCAGTAAGAAACTATGGCTACACCTTC | CASSILPVRNYGYTF | TRBV19 | - | - | 15 | TRBJ1-2
TGTGCCAGCAGCGTAACCCCAGGGGGCACAGATACGCAGTATTTT | CASSVTPGGTDTQYF | TRBV9 | - | - | 15 | TRBJ2-3
TGCGCCAGCAGCGCTGGACAGGGGAGGGCAGATACGCAGTATTTT | CASSAGQGRADTQYF | TRBV5-1 | TRBD1 | - | 15 | TRBJ2-3
TGTGCCAGCAGCGTCGGACTAGTTCTTTCCTACAATGAGCAGTTCTTC | CASSVGLVLSYNEQFF | TRBV7-9 | TRBD2 | - | 16 | TRBJ2-1
TGTGCCAGCAGCTCGGTGTTCACTGAAGCTTTCTTT | CASSSVFTEAFF | TRBV5-4 | - | - | 12 | TRBJ1-1
TGTGCCAGCAGCCCCGGCCTCGGGATGCACAATGAGCAGTTCTTC | CASSPGLGMHNEQFF | TRBV5-4 | - | - | 15 | TRBJ2-1
TGTGCCAGCAGCTCCCCTAACGACAGGGGCAATGAGCAGTTCTTC | CASSSPNDRGNEQFF | TRBV7-6 | TRBD1 | - | 15 | TRBJ2-1
TGTGCCAGCAGCTCTTTAGCGGGAGCGAACACCGGGGAGCTGTTTTTT | CASSSLAGANTGELFF | TRBV7-9 | TRBD2 | once | 16 | TRBJ2-2
TGCGCCAGCGTCGCGGGGCTAGGGCTACAGGACCGGGAGCTGTTTTTT | CASVAGLGLQDRELFF | TRBV5-1 | - | - | 16 | TRBJ2-2
TGTGCCACCTCGGGAGGGCCCTCGACTAATTATGGCTACACCTTC | CATSGGPSTNYGYTF | TRBV19 | - | - | 15 | TRBJ1-2
TGCGCCAGCAGCCGAGAGTTTGGACAGGGCGTTCCGTACGAGCAGTACTTC | CASSREFGQGVPYEQYF | TRBV4-1 | TRBD1 | - | 17 | TRBJ2-7
TGTGCCAGCAGACCCGGGACTACAAATGAGCAGTTCTTC | CASRPGTTNEQFF | TRBV7-2 | TRBD2 | - | 13 | TRBJ2-1
TGTGCCACCCGTTTGGAGGTAAACACTGAAGCTTTCTTT | CATRLEVNTEAFF | TRBV28 | - | - | 13 | TRBJ1-1
TGTGCCAGTAGCAGGACAGGGGGGTACGAGCAGTACTTC | CASSRTGGYEQYF | TRBV19 | TRBD1 | - | 13 | TRBJ2-7
TGCGCCAGCAGCCATCGCCCCGGGACTAGTAATTCGGATGAGCAGTTCTTC | CASSHRPGTSNSDEQFF | TRBV4-1 | TRBD2 | - | 17 | TRBJ2-1
TGTGCCAGCAGCTTAGCGGTTTCGGCAGGGGGTAGCGGGGAGCTGTTTTTT | CASSLAVSAGGSGELFF | TRBV7-2 | TRBD1 | - | 17 | TRBJ2-2
TGTGCCAGCAGCCCTGACTACACCGGGGAGCTGTTTTTT | CASSPDYTGELFF | TRBV7-2 | - | - | 13 | TRBJ2-2
TGTGCCAGCGCAGGACAGTATAGCAATCAGCCCCAGCATTTT | CASAGQYSNQPQHF | TRBV19 | - | few | 14 | TRBJ1-5
TGCGCCAGCAGCTTGGCGGGAGAGCAGTACTTC | CASSLAGEQYF | TRBV5-1 | - | - | 11 | TRBJ2-7
TGTGCCAGCAGCTTAACAGGGGCGCCCCAGCCCCAGCATTTT | CASSLTGAPQPQHF | TRBV7-8 | TRBD1 | - | 14 | TRBJ1-5
TGCGCCAGCAGGCTCGGACAGGTAAACACTGAAGCTTTCTTT | CASRLGQVNTEAFF | TRBV5-1 | TRBD1 | - | 14 | TRBJ1-1
TGTGCCAGCAGCTTAGCCGGGACACTCCATGAGCAGTTCTTC | CASSLAGTLHEQFF | TRBV7-2 | - | - | 14 | TRBJ2-1
TGCAGCGCCGATATGACAGCTACGAACACCGGGGAGCTGTTTTTT | CSADMTATNTGELFF | TRBV29-1 | - | - | 15 | TRBJ2-2
TGTGCCAGCAGCCTGGGGACTAGCGAAAGCACAGATACGCAGTATTTT | CASSLGTSESTDTQYF | TRBV9 | TRBD2 | - | 16 | TRBJ2-3
TGTGCCAGCAGTGAGGGTTACAGCCAAGAGACCCAGTACTTC | CASSEGYSQETQYF | TRBV2 | - | once | 14 | TRBJ2-5
TGCGCCAGCAGCTTGGGGTGGCGGAACTACGAGCAGTACTTC | CASSLGWRNYEQYF | TRBV5-1 | - | - | 14 | TRBJ2-7
TGTGCCAGTAGTCCCCCGCCCGGGACAGGGGCCGCCTACGAGCAGTACTTC | CASSPPPGTGAAYEQYF | TRBV19 | TRBD1 | - | 17 | TRBJ2-7
TGTGCCAGCCTTTTTCCGGGTAAACTGTTTTTT | CASLFPGKLFF | TRBV2 | - | - | 11 | TRBJ1-4
TGTGCCAGCAGCTTAGTTTCGGGTGGGCAGGGGTACAATGAGCAGTTCTTC | CASSLVSGGQGYNEQFF | TRBV11-2 | - | - | 17 | TRBJ2-1
TGTGCCAGCAGTCTCACAGCCGGGACAGGGTATGGCTACACCTTC | CASSLTAGTGYGYTF | TRBV27 | TRBD1 | - | 15 | TRBJ1-2
TGTGCCAGCAGCACAGGGAACCAGCCCCAGCATTTT | CASSTGNQPQHF | TRBV7-2 | - | - | 12 | TRBJ1-5
TGTGCCAGTTGTCTAAAGGGGTCAGATACGCAGTATTTT | CASCLKGSDTQYF | TRBV5-4 | - | - | 13 | TRBJ2-3
TGTGCCAGCAGTCTAGGGTGGGGGGGAACCTACGAGCAGTACTTC | CASSLGWGGTYEQYF | TRBV7-2 | TRBD2 | - | 15 | TRBJ2-7
TGCAGCGCCCAAGCGGGGGAAGGGAATGAGCAGTTCTTC | CSAQAGEGNEQFF | TRBV29-1 | TRBD2 | - | 13 | TRBJ2-1